These 14 T cell receptor beta chains were sequenced from one sample in a study of blood T cell repertoires in COVID-19. Produced via immunoSEQ multiplex PCR; TCRdb's table is partial and in-frame only. The profile shows about 98,000 clones, roughly 92% of them singletons. Sequencing input: peripheral blood. Every receptor here comes from a woman between 45 and 60 years old with COVID-19, enrolled during active disease.

This chain joins TRBV7-9 and TRBJ2-5; 7 bases are a match to TRBD1. The V and J ends lost 1 base and 0 bases, in that order; junction bases with no gene match: 2. From germline, CDR1 is SEHNR and CDR2 FQNEAQ (reference sequence). The CDR3 sequence is 15 residues long. In DNA, the CDR3 is TGTGCCAGCAGCTTAGGGGGACAGTACCAAGAGACCCAGTACTTC. Translated, it gives CASSLGGQYQETQYF.

This chain joins TRBV19 and TRBJ2-1; 8 bases are shared with TRBD1. Germline V gene sequence: CDR1 LNHDA, CDR2 SQIVND (reference sequence). The CDR3 covers 16 residues. With 5 bases clipped from V and 0 bases from J, the junction kept 6 bases outside the gene matches. The CDR3 protein is CASSSGTGSSYNEQFF. The CDR3 DNA reads TGTGCCAGTAGTTCCGGGACAGGCAGCTCCTACAATGAGCAGTTCTTC. Filled out from reference TRBV19 and TRBJ2-1, the complete variable domain reads DGGITQSPKYLFRKEGQNVTLSCEQNLNHDAMYWYRQDPGQGLRLIYYSQIVNDFQKGDIAEGYSVSREKKESFPLTVTSAQKNPTAFYLCASSSGTGSSYNEQFFGPGTRLTVL.

The genes are TRBV2 and TRBJ2-3, with D possibly being TRBD1 (5 bases). CDR3 length: 15 residues. Per the germline V gene, CDR1 is SNHLY and CDR2 is FYNNEI. Between the trimmed V and J ends, which lost 2 bases and 0 bases, there was a span of 9 bases. The CDR3 is CASSEQDISTDTQYF. In nucleotides, the CDR3 is TGTGCCAGCAGTGAACAGGACATTAGCACAGATACGCAGTATTTT.

The chain combines TRBV5-1 with TRBJ1-3, with D possibly being TRBD1 (6 bases). Trimming left V 6 bases short and J 4 bases short, with 17 bases between. CDR3 length equals 15 residues. Germline V gives CDR1 SGHRS, CDR2 YFSETQ. The CDR3 here is CASIPRGQGGNTIYF. Written as DNA, the CDR3 is TGCGCCAGCATCCCACGGGGCCAGGGGGGAAACACCATATATTTT.

This clone appeared a single time. The J gene is TRBJ2-5, the V gene TRBV15; TRBD1 agrees at 10 bases. The V and J ends lost 0 bases and 6 bases, in that order; junction bases with no gene match: 10. Germline-derived CDR1 and CDR2 are LNHNV and YYDKDF (reference sequence). The CDR3 runs 17 residues. The CDR3 sequence is CATSRDQGWTGGKTQYF. CDR3 DNA: TGTGCCACCAGCAGAGATCAGGGTTGGACAGGGGGGAAGACCCAGTACTTC.

V gene TRBV28 combines with J gene TRBJ1-5, with D tentatively TRBD1 (5 bases). CDR1 is MDHEN, CDR2 SYDVKM, per germline. This CDR3 contains 15 residues. The ends were cut back, 3 bases at V and 5 bases at J, with 14 bases in the middle. CDR3 coding DNA: TGTGCCAGCAGTTTTTCGCAGGGATGGTATCAGCCCCAGCATTTT. Residues: CASSFSQGWYQPQHF. The complete variable domain, with remaining parts taken from reference TRBV28 and TRBJ1-5, reads DVKVTQSSRYLVKRTGEKVFLECVQDMDHENMFWYRQDPGLGLRLIYFSYDVKMKEKGDIPEGYSVSREKKERFSLILESASTNQTSMYLCASSFSQGWYQPQHFGDGTRLSIL.

The J gene is TRBJ1-3, the V gene TRBV2; D gene unclear. Trimming pared 7 bases from V and 0 bases from J, leaving 7 bases between. Germline V gives CDR1 SNHLY, CDR2 FYNNEI. The CDR3 contains 13 residues. CDR3 nucleotides: TGTGCCAGCAAGGGAGTCTCTGGAAACACCATATATTTT. Amino acids: CASKGVSGNTIYF.

The chain joins TRBV19 to TRBJ1-2; D perhaps matches TRBD1 (5 bases). The CDR3 is 14 amino acids. Germline V CDR1 and CDR2: LNHDA, SQIVND (reference sequence). V gave up 5 bases and J gave up 8 bases, with 18 bases separating them. The CDR3 loop reads CASSPRGDVWGYTF. The CDR3 DNA reads TGTGCCAGTAGTCCTCGGGGGGACGTTTGGGGCTACACCTTC.

The rearrangement uses TRBV12-5 and TRBJ1-6, with D uncertain. V lost 7 bases and J lost 7, with 20 bases in between. This CDR3 has 16 residues. Germline assignment: CDR1 LGHNT and CDR2 FRNRAP. CDR3: CASAPLRGRGNSPLHF. The DNA for the CDR3 is TGTGCTAGTGCCCCCCTGCGAGGGCGAGGGAATTCACCCCTCCACTTT.

The chain is built from TRBV5-1 and TRBJ2-6, with a weak D call TRBD1 (6 bases). V was pared by 4 bases and J by 5 bases, with 10 bases between. The germline V gene has CDR1 SGHRS and CDR2 YFSETQ. This CDR3 comprises 14 residues. For the CDR3, the DNA is TGCGCCAGCAGCCTCCAGGGGCGGGCCAACGTCCTGACTTTC. Translating gives CASSLQGRANVLTF. The complete variable domain, with remaining parts taken from reference TRBV5-1 and TRBJ2-6, reads KAGVTQTPRYLIKTRGQQVTLSCSPISGHRSVSWYQQTPGQGLQFLFEYFSETQRNKGNFPGRFSGRQFSNSRSEMNVSTLELGDSALYLCASSLQGRANVLTFGAGSRLTVL.

This sequence joins TRBV24-1 and TRBJ2-2, with 8 bases aligning to TRBD1. The CDR3 contains 15 residues. Germline trimming cut 7 bases from V and 3 bases from J; bases unmatched to any gene: 6. Germline-derived CDR1 and CDR2 are KGHDR and SFDVKD. CDR3 DNA sequence: TGTGCCACCAGGACAGGGGACGTAGACACCGGGGAGCTGTTTTTT. Encoded protein: CATRTGDVDTGELFF.

The chain combines TRBV5-1 with TRBJ1-2; 10 nucleotides match TRBD1. This CDR3 contains 14 residues. Germline CDR1 and CDR2: SGHRS and YFSETQ. The V and J ends lost 5 bases and 2 bases, in that order; junction bases with no gene match: 3. The CDR3 loop reads CASRPGQGNYGYTF. The CDR3 nucleotides read TGCGCCAGCAGGCCGGGACAGGGGAACTATGGCTACACCTTC.

Here the CDR3 reads CASSPGVAGAIDEQFF. The CDR3 DNA follows: TGTGCCAGCAGCCCCGGGGTAGCGGGGGCCATAGATGAGCAGTTCTTC. The chain combines TRBV5-6 with TRBJ2-1; 9 bases match TRBD2. This CDR3 is 16 amino acids long. Trimming removed 4 bases from V and 8 bases from J; junction bases left unmatched: 13. From germline, CDR1 is SGHDT and CDR2 YYEEEE. Based on the CDR3 plus reference TRBV5-6 and TRBJ2-1, the full variable domain is DAGVTQSPTHLIKTRGQQVTLRCSPKSGHDTVSWYQQALGQGPQFIFQYYEEEERQRGNFPDRFSGHQFPNYSSELNVNALLLGDSALYLCASSPGVAGAIDEQFFGPGTRLTVL.

The chain combines TRBV11-2 with TRBJ2-5, with 9 bases aligning to TRBD1. Per germline, CDR1 SGHAT and CDR2 FQNNGV. There are 14 residues in the CDR3. J gave up 2 bases and V 10 bases, and 8 bases lay outside the gene matches. CDR3 DNA: TGTGCCACGACCGGGACAGGGAGACAAGAGACCCAGTACTTC. This encodes CATTGTGRQETQYF.